The text below deals with one TCR beta chain. Antigen: not known. The data stem from a study of shared clonotypes between healthy human individuals. Study conclusions and caveats: A reduction in generation probabilities was seen for non-shared clonotypes relative to those shared by all four donors. Clonotype sharing among the donors was expected to vary with sequencing depth. Among several donors, about 4.6% of naive CD4 clonotypes were found in common.

It was across several immunoSEQ plates that each subset's genomic DNA was evenly split. TCRdb's copy holds only in-frame clones and misses some; the assay was immunoSEQ multiplex PCR. The sample records over 950,000 clones, 70% to 85% being singletons. This clonotype was sampled from a young man in good health. Some clones in this sample may be carry-over from other donors' samples. Sequencing was done on a sample of memory CD4+ T cells from PBMCs. Stated subset: CD45RA-negative fraction.

CDR3 sequence reads: CASSLSMAAHSYNEQFF. CDR3 bases: TGCGCCAGCAGCTTGTCAATGGCGGCCCACTCCTACAATGAGCAGTTCTTC. This chain uses TRBV5-1 with TRBJ2-1; D is uncertain. V lost 1 base and J lost 0, with 14 bases in between. The germline V gene encodes CDR1 SGHRS and CDR2 YFSETQ. This CDR3 is built from 17 residues.